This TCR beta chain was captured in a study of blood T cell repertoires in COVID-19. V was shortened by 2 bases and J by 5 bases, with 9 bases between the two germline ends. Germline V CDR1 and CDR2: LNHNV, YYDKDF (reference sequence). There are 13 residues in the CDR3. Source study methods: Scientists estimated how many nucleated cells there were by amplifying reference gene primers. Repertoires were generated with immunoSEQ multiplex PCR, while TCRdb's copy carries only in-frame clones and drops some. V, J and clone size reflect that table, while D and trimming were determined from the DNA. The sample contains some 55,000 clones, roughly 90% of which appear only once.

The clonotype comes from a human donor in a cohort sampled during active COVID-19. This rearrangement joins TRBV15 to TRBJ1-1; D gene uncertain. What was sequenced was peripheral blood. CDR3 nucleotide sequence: TGTGCCACCAGCAGAACAGCGGGGACTGAAGCTTTCTTT. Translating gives CATSRTAGTEAFF.